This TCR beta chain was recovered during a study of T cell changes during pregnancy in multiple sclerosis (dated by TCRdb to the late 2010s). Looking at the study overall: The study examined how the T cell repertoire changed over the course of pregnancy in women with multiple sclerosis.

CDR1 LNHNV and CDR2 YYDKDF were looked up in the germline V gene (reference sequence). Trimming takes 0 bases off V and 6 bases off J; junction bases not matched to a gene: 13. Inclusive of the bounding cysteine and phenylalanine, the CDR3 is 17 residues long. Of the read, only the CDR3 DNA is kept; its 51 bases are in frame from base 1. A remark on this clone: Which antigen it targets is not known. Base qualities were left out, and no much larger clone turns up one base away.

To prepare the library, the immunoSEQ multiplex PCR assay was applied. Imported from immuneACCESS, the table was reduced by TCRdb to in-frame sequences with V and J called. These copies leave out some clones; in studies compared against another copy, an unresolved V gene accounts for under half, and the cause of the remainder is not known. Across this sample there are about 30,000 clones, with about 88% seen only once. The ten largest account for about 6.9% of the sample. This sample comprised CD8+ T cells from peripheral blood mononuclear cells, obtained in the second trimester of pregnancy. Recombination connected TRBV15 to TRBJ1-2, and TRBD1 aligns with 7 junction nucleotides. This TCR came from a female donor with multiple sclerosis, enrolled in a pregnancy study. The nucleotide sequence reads TGTGCCACCAGCAGAGATCTCTGGGCAGGGGGAGAAGATGGCTACACCTTC. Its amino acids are CATSRDLWAGGEDGYTF. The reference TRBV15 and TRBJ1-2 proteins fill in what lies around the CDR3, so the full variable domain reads DAMVIQNPRYQVTQFGKPVTLSCSQTLNHNVMYWYQQKSSQAPKLLFHYYDKDFNNEADTPDNFQSRRPNTSFCFLDIRSPGLGDTAMYLCATSRDLWAGGEDGYTFGSGTRLTVV.